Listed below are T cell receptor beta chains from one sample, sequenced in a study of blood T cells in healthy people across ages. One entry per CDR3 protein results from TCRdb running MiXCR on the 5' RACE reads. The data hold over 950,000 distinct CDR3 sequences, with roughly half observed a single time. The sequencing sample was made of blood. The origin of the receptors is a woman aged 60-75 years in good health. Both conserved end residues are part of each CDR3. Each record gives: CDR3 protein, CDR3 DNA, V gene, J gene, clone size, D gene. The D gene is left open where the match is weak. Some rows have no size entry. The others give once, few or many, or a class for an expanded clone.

CDR3: CASRKDRAYYGYTF; DNA: TGTGCCAGCAGAAAAGACAGGGCATACTATGGCTACACCTTC; V: TRBV6-2/TRBV6-3; J: TRBJ1-2; size: few; D: TRBD1
CDR3: CASSHGQAGVRDTQYF; DNA: TGTGCCAGCAGCCACGGCCAAGCGGGAGTAAGAGATACGCAGTATTTT; V: TRBV4-2; J: TRBJ2-3; size: .; D: TRBD2
CDR3: CASSRPAGNSYNEQFF; DNA: TGTGCCAGCAGCCGCCCAGCGGGAAACTCCTACAATGAGCAGTTCTTC; V: TRBV3-1; J: TRBJ2-1; size: .; D: TRBD2
CDR3: CASTINRGEQYF; DNA: TGTGCCAGCACAATAAACAGGGGTGAGCAGTACTTC; V: TRBV6-1; J: TRBJ2-5; size: .; D: TRBD1
CDR3: CSARGEFQETQYF; DNA: TGCAGTGCTAGGGGGGAATTCCAAGAGACCCAGTACTTC; V: TRBV20-1; J: TRBJ2-5; size: .; D: .
CDR3: CASSSGTAPRTQYF; DNA: TGTGCCAGCAGCTCCGGGACAGCCCCGAGAACCCAGTACTTC; V: TRBV2; J: TRBJ2-5; size: few; D: TRBD1
CDR3: CSAGQGPADTQYF; DNA: TGCAGCGCCGGACAGGGGCCAGCAGATACGCAGTATTTT; V: TRBV29-1; J: TRBJ2-3; size: few; D: TRBD1
CDR3: CASSLGHLGDTQYF; DNA: TGTGCCAGCAGCTTAGGTCATTTAGGGGATACGCAGTATTTT; V: TRBV7-9; J: TRBJ2-3; size: .; D: .
CDR3: CASSRLGTQTDTQYF; DNA: TGTGCCAGCAGCCGCCTGGGGACCCAGACAGATACGCAGTATTTT; V: TRBV4-2; J: TRBJ2-3; size: few; D: .
CDR3: CATSRSLGVDEQFF; DNA: TGTGCCACCAGCAGGTCTTTAGGGGTGGATGAGCAGTTCTTC; V: TRBV15; J: TRBJ2-1; size: few; D: .
CDR3: CASRRTLRSSYNSPLHF; DNA: TGTGCCAGCAGACGGACGCTCCGGAGCTCCTATAATTCACCCCTCCACTTT; V: TRBV6-1; J: TRBJ1-6; size: .; D: .
CDR3: CSAIRGLSSYEQYF; DNA: TGCAGCGCTATACGGGGTCTGAGCTCCTACGAGCAGTACTTC; V: TRBV20-1; J: TRBJ2-7; size: .; D: .
CDR3: CASTLRGQRGPVRVTDTQYF; DNA: TGTGCCAGCACTTTGAGGGGACAGAGGGGCCCCGTGCGGGTCACAGATACGCAGTATTTT; V: TRBV7-3; J: TRBJ2-3; size: .; D: TRBD1
CDR3: CSARDAGLPWVFF; DNA: TGCAGTGCTAGAGATGCGGGACTACCCTGGGTGTTCTTC; V: TRBV20-1; J: TRBJ2-1; size: .; D: TRBD2
CDR3: CSVEDRANEQFF; DNA: TGCAGCGTTGAGGACAGGGCCAATGAGCAGTTCTTC; V: TRBV29-1; J: TRBJ2-1; size: .; D: TRBD1
CDR3: CSVGGTSGAMVGTQYF; DNA: TGCAGCGTTGGTGGGACTAGCGGGGCCATGGTAGGGACCCAGTACTTC; V: TRBV29-1; J: TRBJ2-5; size: .; D: TRBD2
CDR3: CSAQPVGNYGYTF; DNA: TGCAGCGCTCAACCAGTCGGTAACTATGGCTACACCTTC; V: TRBV29-1; J: TRBJ1-2; size: few; D: .
CDR3: CASSQALAGSGGANVLTF; DNA: TGCGCCAGCAGCCAAGCACTAGCGGGAAGTGGTGGGGCCAACGTCCTGACTTTC; V: TRBV4-1; J: TRBJ2-6; size: many; D: TRBD2
CDR3: CASSDVTSGLYEQYF; DNA: TGTGCCAGCAGTGACGTGACTAGCGGGCTTTACGAGCAGTACTTC; V: TRBV6-1; J: TRBJ2-7; size: .; D: TRBD2
CDR3: CASSLSTSGRARQFF; DNA: TGTGCCAGCAGTTTATCGACTAGCGGGAGAGCACGGCAGTTCTTC; V: TRBV28; J: TRBJ2-1; size: .; D: TRBD2
CDR3: CASSFRAVAARGTQYF; DNA: TGTGCCAGCAGTTTTCGGGCCGTGGCAGCACGGGGGACCCAGTACTTC; V: TRBV6-5; J: TRBJ2-5; size: .; D: .
CDR3: CASRQSGGAKNSPLHF; DNA: TGCGCCAGCAGGCAATCAGGGGGCGCGAAGAATTCACCCCTCCACTTT; V: TRBV10-2; J: TRBJ1-6; size: .; D: TRBD1
CDR3: CASSPGTFSTDTQYF; DNA: TGTGCCAGCAGTCCAGGGACCTTCTCCACAGATACGCAGTATTTT; V: TRBV27; J: TRBJ2-3; size: .; D: .
CDR3: CASSDRGTGGAADTQYF; DNA: TGTGCCAGCAGCGACCGGGGGACGGGAGGGGCCGCAGATACGCAGTATTTT; V: TRBV6-6; J: TRBJ2-3; size: .; D: TRBD2
CDR3: CASSLSGAEVSTDTQYF; DNA: TGTGCCAGCAGCTTATCGGGAGCGGAGGTTAGCACAGATACGCAGTATTTT; V: TRBV7-3; J: TRBJ2-3; size: once; D: .
CDR3: CASMSREGLVYNEQFF; DNA: TGTGCCAGCATGTCCCGGGAGGGCCTCGTATACAATGAGCAGTTCTTC; V: TRBV27; J: TRBJ2-1; size: .; D: TRBD2
CDR3: CASSLDLQNYGYTF; DNA: TGTGCCAGCAGCTTAGATCTCCAGAACTATGGCTACACCTTC; V: TRBV7-9; J: TRBJ1-2; size: .; D: .
CDR3: CASSSPGTDEQYF; DNA: TGCGCCAGCAGCTCCCCGGGCACCGACGAGCAGTACTTC; V: TRBV4-3; J: TRBJ2-7; size: few; D: .
CDR3: CASSESRTSGINEQFF; DNA: TGCGCCAGCAGTGAGTCTAGGACTAGCGGGATCAATGAGCAGTTCTTC; V: TRBV10-1; J: TRBJ2-1; size: .; D: TRBD2
CDR3: CASSQDPDGGRAHMYF; DNA: TGCGCCAGCAGCCAAGACCCGGACGGGGGCCGGGCTCATATGTACTTC; V: TRBV4-3; J: TRBJ2-5; size: few; D: .
CDR3: CACSESSGATDTQYF; DNA: TGTGCCTGCAGTGAGTCTAGCGGAGCCACAGATACGCAGTATTTT; V: TRBV6-1; J: TRBJ2-3; size: .; D: TRBD2
CDR3: CASSHSGSGYNEQFF; DNA: TGTGCCAGCAGTCATAGCGGGAGTGGCTACAATGAGCAGTTCTTC; V: TRBV12-3/TRBV12-4; J: TRBJ2-1; size: .; D: TRBD2
CDR3: CASSLLGLYNSPLHF; DNA: TGTGCCAGCAGTTTGTTGGGGCTCTATAATTCACCCCTCCACTTT; V: TRBV12-3/TRBV12-4; J: TRBJ1-6; size: few; D: .
CDR3: CASSGTGTDGGQYF; DNA: TGTGCCAGCAGCGGAACCGGGACAGACGGCGGGCAGTACTTC; V: TRBV7-9; J: TRBJ2-7; size: few; D: TRBD1
CDR3: CASRYTGEEQYF; DNA: TGCGCCAGCAGATATACAGGGGAAGAGCAGTACTTC; V: TRBV5-1; J: TRBJ2-7; size: .; D: TRBD1